This T cell receptor (beta chain) was documented in a study of molecular identifiers for immune sequencing clone quantification. Naive CD8 library inputs spanned about 19,000 to 1,000,000 sorted cells and 10%, 30% or 50% RNA. Naive CD8 T cells, phenotype CD8+CD4-CCR7+CD45RA+, were sorted. It was with previously described methods and listed TCR primers that bulk TCR libraries were made. TCRdb analysed the PCR reads with MiXCR anew, one entry per CDR3 protein. The sample lists hundreds of thousands of distinct CDR3 sequences, over 25% occurring once. Study-level points and caveats: Should identical TCR molecules share a barcode, the sizes of highly expanded clones could be underestimated.

The CDR3 contains 13 residues. Trimming removed 2 bases from V and 5 bases from J, with 7 bases in between. Germline CDR1 is MNHEY and CDR2 is SVGAGI. This clonotype was picked up one time. Its specificity is unknown. Just one base apart from a much larger clone, this may be a read error. Sequencing was performed on naive CD8+ T cells from blood, with Jurkat cell RNA spiked in. Documented subset: FACS-sorted CD8+CD4-CCR7+CD45RA+ naive T cells. This receptor was taken from a human donor in good health. Some libraries in this study had Jurkat cell RNA spiked in. V and J are TRBV6-5 and TRBJ2-1, with D uncertain. Written as DNA, the CDR3 is TGTGCCAGCAGTTACAACGGAGACAATGAGCAGTTCTTC. Its protein is CASSYNGDNEQFF.